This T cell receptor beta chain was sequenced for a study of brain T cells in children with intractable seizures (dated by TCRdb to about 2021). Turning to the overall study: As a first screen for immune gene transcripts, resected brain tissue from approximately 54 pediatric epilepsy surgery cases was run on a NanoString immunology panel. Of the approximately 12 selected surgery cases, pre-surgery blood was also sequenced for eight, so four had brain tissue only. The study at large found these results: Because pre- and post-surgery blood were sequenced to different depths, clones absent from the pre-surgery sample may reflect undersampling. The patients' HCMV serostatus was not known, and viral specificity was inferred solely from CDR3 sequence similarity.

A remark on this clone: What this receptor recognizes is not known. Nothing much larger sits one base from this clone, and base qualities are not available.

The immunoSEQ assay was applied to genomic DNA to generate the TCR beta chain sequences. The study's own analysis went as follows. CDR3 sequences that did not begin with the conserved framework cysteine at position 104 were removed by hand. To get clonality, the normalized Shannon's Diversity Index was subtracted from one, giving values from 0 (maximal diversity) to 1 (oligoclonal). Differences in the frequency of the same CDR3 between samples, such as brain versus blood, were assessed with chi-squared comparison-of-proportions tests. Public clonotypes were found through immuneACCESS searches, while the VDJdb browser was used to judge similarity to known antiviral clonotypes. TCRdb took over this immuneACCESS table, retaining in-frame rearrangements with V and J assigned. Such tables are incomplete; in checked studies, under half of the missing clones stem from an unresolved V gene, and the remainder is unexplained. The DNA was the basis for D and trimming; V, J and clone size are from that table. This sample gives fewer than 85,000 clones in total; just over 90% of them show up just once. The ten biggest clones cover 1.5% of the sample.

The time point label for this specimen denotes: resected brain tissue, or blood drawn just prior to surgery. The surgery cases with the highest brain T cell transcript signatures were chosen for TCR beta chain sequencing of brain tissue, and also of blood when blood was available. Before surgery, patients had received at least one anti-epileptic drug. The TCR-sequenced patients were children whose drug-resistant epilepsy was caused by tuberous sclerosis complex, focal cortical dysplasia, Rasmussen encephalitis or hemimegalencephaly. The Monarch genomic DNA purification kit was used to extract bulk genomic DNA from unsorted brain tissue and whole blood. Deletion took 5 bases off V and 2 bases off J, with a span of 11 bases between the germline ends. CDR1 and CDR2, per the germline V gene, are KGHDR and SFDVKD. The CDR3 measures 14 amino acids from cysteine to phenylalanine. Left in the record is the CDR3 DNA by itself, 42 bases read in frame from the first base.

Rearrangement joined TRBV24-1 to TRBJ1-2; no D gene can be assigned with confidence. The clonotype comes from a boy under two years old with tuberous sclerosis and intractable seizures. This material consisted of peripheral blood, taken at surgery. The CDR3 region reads CATSGSPLNYGYTF. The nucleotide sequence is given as TGTGCCACCAGTGGCAGCCCGCTAAACTATGGCTACACCTTC.